A single sample is the source of the 31 T cell receptor beta chains below, sequenced in a study of monozygotic twins with inflammatory bowel disease. TCRdb derives one entry per CDR3 protein from the 5' RACE reads, leaving out DNA. Its table lists just over 300,000 distinct CDR3 sequences. Sequenced: blood. The receptors here all came from a human donor with ulcerative colitis or Crohn's disease, or a healthy co-twin of an affected twin (not recorded which).

J is TRBJ1-2 and V is TRBV27; TCRdb calls TRBD1, which cannot be checked without DNA. Germline assignment: CDR1 MNHEY and CDR2 SMNVEV (reference sequence). The CDR3 has 14 residues. CDR3 amino acids: CASSRDSFNYGYTF.

V is TRBV6-2 or TRBV6-3 and J is TRBJ1-2. This CDR3 contains 14 residues. Germline V lookup: CDR1 MNHEY, CDR2 SVGEGT. CDR3 sequence: CASSYAQLAYGYTF.

J is TRBJ1-5 and V is TRBV15; the TCRdb D gene call, TRBD1, has no DNA to confirm it. Germline CDR1 reads LNHNV; CDR2 reads YYDKDF (reference sequence). This CDR3 is 16 amino acids long. This CDR3 reads CAIPGTGKLGNQPQHF.

The CDR3 sequence: CASSEYTDTQYF. The genes are TRBV28 and TRBJ2-3. Germline V gene data show CDR1 as MDHEN and CDR2 as SYDVKM. This CDR3 has 12 amino acids.

The CDR3 sequence: CASSLTRGAYEQYF. The gene calls are TRBV5-4 and TRBJ2-7; TCRdb returns TRBD1, unconfirmable since there is no DNA. The germline V gene has CDR1 SGHNT and CDR2 YYREEE (reference sequence). This CDR3 region has 14 residues.

The CDR3 reads CSAIRGPPYEQYF. J is TRBJ2-7 and V is TRBV20-1; absent DNA, TCRdb's TRBD2 call cannot be checked. Germline V CDR1 and CDR2: DFQATT, SNEGSKA (reference sequence). This CDR3 spans 13 amino acids.

The V gene is TRBV30, the J gene TRBJ2-3; as DNA is missing, the TRBD2 call by TCRdb cannot be tested. The CDR3 sequence is 16 residues long. Per germline, CDR1 GTSNPN and CDR2 SVGIG (reference sequence). CDR3 region: CAWSLPSGGTLDTQYF. The full variable domain, rest sourced from reference TRBV30 and TRBJ2-3, is SQTIHQWPATLVQPVGSPLSLECTVEGTSNPNLYWYRQAAGRGLQLLFYSVGIGQISSEVPQNLSASRPQDRQFILSSKKLLLSDSGFYLCAWSLPSGGTLDTQYFGPGTRLTVL.

The gene calls are TRBV14 and TRBJ2-7; TCRdb's D call, TRBD2, is unchecked because there is no DNA. Germline CDR1 reads SGHDN; CDR2 reads FVKESK. The CDR3 runs 18 residues. The chain's CDR3 is CASSPIKGSGRARYEQYF. Filled out from reference TRBV14 and TRBJ2-7, the complete variable domain reads EAGVTQFPSHSVIEKGQTVTLRCDPISGHDNLYWYRRVMGKEIKFLLHFVKESKQDESGMPNNRFLAERTGGTYSTLKVQPAELEDSGVYFCASSPIKGSGRARYEQYFGPGTRLTVT.

The CDR3 sequence: CASSDSGLAGFYNEQFF. This sequence joins TRBV10-2 and TRBJ2-1; TCRdb indicates TRBD2, and absent DNA this call remains unverified. The V gene's germline CDR1 is WSHSY and CDR2 SAAADI. There are 17 residues in the CDR3.

V is TRBV15 and J is TRBJ2-5; the TCRdb call, TRBD2, lacks DNA for checking. Germline V gene lookup returns CDR1 LNHNV and CDR2 YYDKDF (reference sequence). This CDR3 comprises 13 residues. The CDR3 region is CATSRSTSGTQYF.

J is TRBJ1-5 and V is TRBV30; TCRdb designates TRBD1, a call that cannot be tested without DNA. CDR1 and CDR2 from the germline V gene are GTSNPN and SVGIG (reference sequence). The CDR3 totals 14 residues. The CDR3 region is CAWSEDRGNQPQHF.

The chain has TRBV24-1 and TRBJ2-1; TCRdb outputs TRBD2, but without DNA this stays unchecked. Germline assignment: CDR1 KGHDR and CDR2 SFDVKD. This CDR3 contains 16 residues. The CDR3 spells CATSDRTSGSANEQFF.

This CDR3 reads CSVEPLQNPDYGYTF. V gene TRBV29-1 combines with J gene TRBJ1-2. CDR3 length equals 15 residues. Per germline, CDR1 SQVTM and CDR2 ANQGSEA.

This chain joins TRBV18 and TRBJ2-7; the D gene TCRdb calls, TRBD1, cannot be checked with no DNA. This CDR3 is 15 amino acids long. Germline V gene lookup returns CDR1 KGHSH and CDR2 LQKENI. CDR3 residues: CASSPWRQGGYEQYF.

This chain links TRBV5-1 with TRBJ2-2; TCRdb calls TRBD1, which cannot be checked without DNA. CDR3 length equals 16 residues. From germline, CDR1 is SGHRS and CDR2 YFSETQ. CDR3 amino acids: CASSDPGTGITGELFF.

The chain links TRBV11-2 to TRBJ2-2; TCRdb proposes TRBD2, but this gene call is untestable without DNA. This CDR3 has 17 residues. Germline V lookup: CDR1 SGHAT, CDR2 FQNNGV. CDR3 in amino acids: CASSSLPQGPLTGELFF.

The chain carries TRBV4-3 and TRBJ2-1; absent DNA, TCRdb's TRBD2 call cannot be checked. The CDR3 extends over 19 amino acids. Germline V gene data show CDR1 as LGHNA and CDR2 as YSLEER. This CDR3 reads CASSLLGGHKGPPYNEQFF.

The J gene is TRBJ1-4, the V gene TRBV5-1. This CDR3 is built from 15 residues. From germline, CDR1 is SGHRS and CDR2 YFSETQ. Here the CDR3 reads CASSLAGATNEKLFF.

The J gene is TRBJ2-3, the V gene TRBV5-1; as DNA is missing, the TRBD1 call by TCRdb cannot be tested. The CDR3 covers 13 residues. Germline CDR1 reads SGHRS; CDR2 reads YFSETQ. CDR3: CASRAGPSDTQYF.

J is TRBJ2-7 and V is TRBV11-2; TCRdb reports TRBD1, a call that lacks DNA to check it against. This CDR3 comprises 19 residues. CDR1 is SGHAT, CDR2 FQNNGV, per germline. The chain's CDR3 is CASSDRQGASRPSSYEQYF.

The rearrangement links TRBV5-3 to TRBJ2-7; as DNA is missing, the TRBD2 call by TCRdb cannot be tested. TRBV5-3 is an open reading frame whose function is uncertain. The CDR3 length is 13 residues. The CDR3 reads CARTRTLLREQYF.

This chain joins TRBV4-2 and TRBJ1-6. The length of the CDR3 is 16 residues. Germline loops: CDR1 LGHNA, CDR2 YNFKEQ. This CDR3 is CASSQEGGGPYSPLHF.

The V gene is TRBV7-6, the J gene TRBJ2-4; TCRdb's D call, TRBD2, is unchecked because there is no DNA. CDR1 and CDR2 (germline): SGHVS, FNYEAQ. This CDR3 is built from 20 residues. Here the CDR3 reads CASSPSRTSGPGVAKNIQYF.

The chain uses TRBV6-5 and TRBJ2-7. Germline lookup yields CDR1 MNHEY and CDR2 SVGAGI. The length of the CDR3 is 14 residues. CDR3 residues: CASRGTGFSYEQYF.

The chain links TRBV5-4 to TRBJ2-2. Germline values: CDR1 SGHNT, CDR2 YYREEE (reference sequence). The CDR3 contains 13 residues. CDR3 sequence: CASSWRNTGELFF.

The genes are TRBV12-3 or TRBV12-4 and TRBJ2-2; the TRBD1 assignment by TCRdb is unverifiable without DNA. The CDR3 sequence is 15 residues long. The CDR3 is CASRPQGADTGELFF.

V gene TRBV5-4 combines with J gene TRBJ2-3; without DNA, the TCRdb call of TRBD1 cannot be checked. CDR1 is SGHNT and CDR2 is YYREEE in the germline V gene (reference sequence). This CDR3 region has 15 residues. CDR3 region: CASSPGGHSTDTQYF. Looking up the rest from reference TRBV5-4 and TRBJ2-3 gives the full variable domain: ETGVTQSPTHLIKTRGQQVTLRCSSQSGHNTVSWYQQALGQGPQFIFQYYREEENGRGNFPPRFSGLQFPNYSSELNVNALELDDSALYLCASSPGGHSTDTQYFGPGTRLTVL.

The chain is built from TRBV11-2 and TRBJ2-2. The CDR3 is 12 residues long. CDR1 SGHAT and CDR2 FQNNGV come from the germline V gene. The CDR3 sequence is CASSLSVGELFF. Supplemented by reference TRBV11-2 and TRBJ2-2, the full variable domain reads EAGVAQSPRYKIIEKRQSVAFWCNPISGHATLYWYQQILGQGPKLLIQFQNNGVVDDSQLPKDRFSAERLKGVDSTLKIQPAKLEDSAVYLCASSLSVGELFFGEGSRLTVL.

The rearrangement links TRBV7-2 to TRBJ2-5; TCRdb selects TRBD1, and the lack of DNA leaves this call unchecked. The CDR3 has 15 amino acids. Germline V CDR1 and CDR2: SGHTA, FQGNSA. The CDR3 region is CASTDQGQIQETQNF.

The V gene is TRBV6-2 or TRBV6-3, the J gene TRBJ2-1; the D call from TCRdb, TRBD2, cannot be confirmed without DNA. The CDR3 has 14 amino acids. Per the germline V gene, CDR1 is MNHEY and CDR2 is SVGEGT. CDR3 protein: CASSYWDQRNEQFF.

This chain links TRBV6-2 or TRBV6-3 with TRBJ2-7. The length of the CDR3 is 11 residues. The germline gives CDR1 MNHEY, CDR2 SVGEGT. The CDR3: CASSLSDEQYF.